This TCR beta chain stems from a study of somatic mutations in cytotoxic T cells in rheumatoid arthritis (dated by TCRdb to about 2017). In terms of the full investigation: A FACSAria II or Sony SH800 was used to flow-sort some V beta antibody-stained T-cell populations at nearly 100% purity, and TCRB sequencing was also done on sorted V beta1+ cells. Whether expanded CD8+ T-cell clones in untreated, newly diagnosed rheumatoid arthritis carry somatic mutations was the study question, and clonality was characterized with TCRB deep sequencing. Median age was essentially the same in the patient group and the control group. A total of roughly 60 rheumatoid arthritis patients and more than 15 healthy controls underwent TCRB deep sequencing. Broader findings and caveats from the paper: In patients, CD8+ clonality rose with age (Spearman r ~ 0.52), which was not the case in healthy controls. The expanded CD8+ clones had unknown antigen targets, and not appearing in virus-specific databases did not rule out that they were virus-specific. The slight TRBV07 underrepresentation in patients was not adjusted for multiple comparisons. In about an eighth of the roughly 60 patients the largest CD8+ clone exceeded 20% of CD8+ cells, and several identical CD8+ TCRB sequences were shared between blood and synovial fluid. CD8+ T-cell clonality did not differ significantly between rheumatoid arthritis patients and age-matched healthy controls.

The 15 to 20 healthy controls were blood donors whose buffy coats were used; they had a median age of around 60 years (range 21-70), and under 60% were female. Positive magnetic bead selection on an AutoMACS was used to isolate CD4+ and CD8+ cells, with flow cytometry used to check purity. Peripheral blood mononuclear cells were isolated by Ficoll-Paque PLUS density gradient separation. DNA from CD4-enriched, CD8-enriched or PBMC samples was extracted using Nucleospin Tissue or Tissue XS kits and then quantified on a Qubit 2.0 fluorometer. The junction carries 17 bases between V and J, which are trimmed by 4 bases and 4 bases respectively. Spanning cysteine to valine, the CDR3 consists of 15 amino acids. Only the CDR3 part of the read is kept: 45 bases, read in frame from the first base. The germline V gene encodes CDR1 MDHEN and CDR2 SYDVKM. About this clone: Its antigen target is currently unknown. Qualities for individual bases were not recorded, and no much larger clone is one base off.

The immunoSEQ assay was applied to genomic DNA for TCRB CDR3 sequencing. The published analysis was carried out like this. Analyses were restricted to productive TCRB rearrangements. Clonality was calculated as a Shannon entropy-based productive clonality index, and a clone was defined by a unique TCRB CDR3 sequence. Repertoire overlap between two samples was calculated from the template counts of each clone relative to total templates per sample. V-gene usage from TCRB sequencing and V-gene usage measured by flow cytometry were correlated (Spearman r of about 0.61). In its TCRdb copy, this immuneACCESS table keeps in-frame sequences only and misses some clones. Where compared with another copy, unresolved V genes explain less than half of these, and the others have no known cause. That table supplies the V and J calls and clone size; D and trimming were determined from the DNA. Counted in this sample were about 12,000 clones; 60% to 80% of them appeared once. The biggest ten clones account for 14% of the sample.

The sequence was obtained from a man aged 50 or older in good health. Recombination linked TRBV28 to TRBJ2-7; the D region possibly corresponds to TRBD1 (5 bases align). What was sequenced was CD8+ T cells sorted from blood. The sequenced DNA: TGTGCCAGCAGTTACAGGCGCGTACCGTATTACGAGCAGTACGTC. Protein translation: CASSYRRVPYYEQYV.